The 29 T cell receptor beta chains below all came from one sample that was sequenced in a study of blood T cell repertoires in COVID-19. TCRdb keeps only in-frame clones here, not all; method: immunoSEQ multiplex PCR. The repertoire holds fewer than 200,000 clones, with approximately 80% as singletons. Sequencing used peripheral blood. Every receptor here comes from a woman in her thirties or forties with COVID-19, enrolled during active disease.

The chain is built from TRBV2 and TRBJ2-5; possible D gene TRBD1, 6 bases. Germline V gene lookup returns CDR1 SNHLY and CDR2 FYNNEI. The CDR3 covers 14 residues. V lost 2 bases to trimming and J lost 5 bases, with 12 bases between them. CDR3 in amino acids: CASSETGWGETQYF. Written as DNA, the CDR3 is TGTGCCAGCAGTGAAACAGGGTGGGGGGAGACCCAGTACTTC. Using reference TRBV2 and TRBJ2-5 for the parts outside the CDR3, the full variable domain is EPEVTQTPSHQVTQMGQEVILRCVPISNHLYFYWYRQILGQKVEFLVSFYNNEISEKSEIFDDQFSVERPDGSNFTLKIRSTKLEDSAMYFCASSETGWGETQYFGPGTRLLVL.

V is TRBV7-9 and J is TRBJ2-5; TRBD1 is a possible D gene (7 bases). V lost 5 bases and J 5 bases, leaving 21 bases between the germline ends. Per germline, CDR1 SEHNR and CDR2 FQNEAQ (reference sequence). The CDR3 is 16 residues long. The CDR3 DNA sequence: TGTGCCAGCAGCCTATTGGGTCCAGGGGGAGGTGAGACCCAGTACTTC. It codes for CASSLLGPGGGETQYF.

Here the CDR3 DNA reads TGTGCCAGCAGTTCCACCCGACTAGCGGGGGGAGGGACCGGGGAGCTGTTTTTT. It translates to CASSSTRLAGGGTGELFF. This sequence joins TRBV27 and TRBJ2-2; 13 nucleotides agree with TRBD2. The CDR3 covers 18 residues. V lost 4 bases, J lost 5 bases, and 10 bases stayed unmatched. CDR1 is MNHEY, CDR2 SMNVEV, per germline (reference sequence).

The chain carries TRBV11-1 and TRBJ2-7; perhaps TRBD1 as D (6 bases). This CDR3 has 14 residues. CDR1 is SGHAT, CDR2 FQDESV, per germline (reference sequence). V was clipped by 1 base and J by 6 bases, with 13 bases between them. This chain's CDR3 is CASSLGGRGIEQYF. The CDR3 DNA follows: TGTGCCAGCAGCTTAGGGGGCAGGGGCATCGAGCAGTACTTC.

This rearrangement joins TRBV19 to TRBJ2-3, with 10 bases identical to TRBD1. This CDR3 comprises 15 residues. V trimming: 5 bases; J trimming: 3 bases; junction bases outside the gene matches: 5. Germline values: CDR1 LNHDA, CDR2 SQIVND (reference sequence). CDR3 sequence reads: CASSVRTGGTDTQYF. In DNA, the CDR3 is TGTGCCAGTAGTGTAAGGACAGGGGGAACAGATACGCAGTATTTT.

The chain recombines TRBV6-5 with TRBJ2-5; the match to TRBD2 covers 12 bases. V shed 7 bases, J shed 5 bases, and the junction held 8 bases outside the gene matches. The CDR3 runs to 15 residues. CDR1 and CDR2 from the germline V gene are MNHEY and SVGAGI. The CDR3 bases are TGTGCCAGCAATCCAACTAGCGGGAGGTTCGAGACCCAGTACTTC. Amino acid sequence: CASNPTSGRFETQYF.

The chain joins TRBV7-9 to TRBJ1-2, with 7 bases matching TRBD1. This CDR3 is 16 amino acids long. V was pared by 4 bases and J by 9 bases, with 17 bases of the junction left unmatched. Germline lookup yields CDR1 SEHNR and CDR2 FQNEAQ (reference sequence). CDR3 region: CASSSRSEDRLGSYTF. In DNA, the CDR3 is TGTGCCAGCAGCTCCCGGTCGGAGGACAGGCTGGGGAGCTACACCTTC.

This chain joins TRBV3-1 (or the pseudogene TRBV3-2) and TRBJ2-7; TRBD2 is a possible D gene (5 bases). Germline loops: CDR1 LGHDT, CDR2 YNNKEL (reference sequence). The CDR3 contains 14 residues. Deletions cut 3 bases from V and 5 bases from J, with 14 bases between. CDR3 DNA sequence: TGTGCCAGCAGCCAGGCCGGGGTCGTCAACGAGCAGTACGTC. The encoded protein is CASSQAGVVNEQYV.

The rearrangement uses TRBV2 and TRBJ1-3; D is ambiguous. This CDR3 contains 13 residues. Looked up from germline, CDR1 is SNHLY and CDR2 is FYNNEI. V was clipped by 11 bases and J by 0 bases, with 11 bases between them. The CDR3 region is CAGQINSGNTIYF. The CDR3 nucleotides read TGTGCCGGCCAAATTAACTCTGGAAACACCATATATTTT. The whole variable domain, remainder taken from reference TRBV2 and TRBJ1-3, is EPEVTQTPSHQVTQMGQEVILRCVPISNHLYFYWYRQILGQKVEFLVSFYNNEISEKSEIFDDQFSVERPDGSNFTLKIRSTKLEDSAMYFCAGQINSGNTIYFGEGSWLTVV.

The chain uses TRBV5-1 and TRBJ2-1; TRBD2 agrees at 15 bases. The CDR3 length is 16 residues. CDR1 and CDR2 (germline): SGHRS, YFSETQ. The junction had 3 bases not matched to a gene; V was cut back by 0 bases and J by 8 bases. CDR3 bases: TGCGCCAGCAGCTTGGTGGGACTAGCGGGGGGAGATGAGCAGTTCTTC. This gives the protein CASSLVGLAGGDEQFF.

V and J are TRBV2 and TRBJ1-1; tentatively, D is TRBD1 (5 bases). Trimming removed 4 bases at V and 9 bases at J, with 15 bases between. The CDR3 is made up of 13 amino acids. Germline loops: CDR1 SNHLY, CDR2 FYNNEI. The CDR3 reads CASSVSRDGKAFF. The CDR3 DNA is TGTGCCAGCAGTGTATCCAGGGATGGAAAAGCTTTCTTT. The complete variable domain, with remaining parts taken from reference TRBV2 and TRBJ1-1, reads EPEVTQTPSHQVTQMGQEVILRCVPISNHLYFYWYRQILGQKVEFLVSFYNNEISEKSEIFDDQFSVERPDGSNFTLKIRSTKLEDSAMYFCASSVSRDGKAFFGQGTRLTVV.

This rearrangement joins TRBV28 to TRBJ1-4; 8 bases line up with TRBD1. Germline trimming cut 7 bases from V and 4 bases from J; bases unmatched to any gene: 8. CDR3 size: 15 residues. From germline, CDR1 is MDHEN and CDR2 SYDVKM. CDR3 nucleotides: TGTGCCAGCATCAAGAACAGGGGGGGTAATGAAAAACTGTTTTTT. Encoded protein: CASIKNRGGNEKLFF.

The chain employs TRBV6-5 and TRBJ1-2; 9 bases map to TRBD1. There are 15 residues in the CDR3. Germline V gene data show CDR1 as MNHEY and CDR2 as SVGAGI. Trimming cost V 6 bases and J 5 bases; bases outside gene matches: 10. CDR3 residues: CASSPSTGGEYGYTF. CDR3 bases: TGTGCCAGCAGCCCCTCGACAGGGGGAGAGTATGGCTACACCTTC.

The chain has TRBV4-1 and TRBJ1-1; 7 bases are a match to TRBD1. With 4 bases clipped from V and 3 bases from J, the junction kept 20 bases outside the gene matches. Germline-derived CDR1 and CDR2 are MGHRA and YSYEKL. The CDR3 sequence is 19 residues long. CDR3 sequence: CASSLYDPLSTGSYTEAFF. Written as DNA, the CDR3 is TGCGCCAGCAGCCTGTATGATCCCCTCTCGACAGGGTCTTACACTGAAGCTTTCTTT.

The J gene is TRBJ1-1, the V gene TRBV12-3 or TRBV12-4; D gene uncertain. The CDR3 consists of 11 residues. The V and J ends lost 5 bases and 6 bases respectively, with 7 bases between them. The CDR3 region has the DNA TGTGCCAGCAGTCTGACACCTGAAGCTTTCTTT. This encodes CASSLTPEAFF.

The chain uses TRBV30 and TRBJ1-6; TRBD1 matches 12 bases. The CDR3 covers 15 residues. CDR1 and CDR2 (germline): GTSNPN, SVGIG (reference sequence). V lost 2 bases and J lost 9; bases outside the gene matches: 5. CDR3 sequence (DNA): TGTGCCTGGAGTCCGGGACAGGGGGCGACTTCACCCCTCCACTTT. Protein sequence: CAWSPGQGATSPLHF.

The V gene is TRBV12-5, the J gene TRBJ2-3, with a weak D call TRBD1 (6 bases). Trimming pared 6 bases from V and 4 bases from J, leaving 11 bases between. Germline-derived CDR1 and CDR2 are LGHNT and FRNRAP. This CDR3 spans 13 amino acids. The CDR3 region is CASGLQGPDTQYF. CDR3 coding DNA: TGTGCTAGTGGCCTACAGGGTCCAGATACGCAGTATTTT.

As to this clone: This CDR3 is also generated by other DNA sequences in the sample. V is TRBV7-3 and J is TRBJ2-7, with 8 bases identical to TRBD1. CDR1 and CDR2 from the germline V gene are SGHTA and FQGTGA. The CDR3 runs to 17 residues. With 5 bases clipped from V and 3 bases from J, the junction kept 15 bases outside the gene matches. Written as DNA, the CDR3 is TGTGCCAGCAGCACCGGACGCGCGGACAGGGCCTTCTACGAGCAGTACGTC. As protein: CASSTGRADRAFYEQYV.

The V call is TRBV5-1, the J call TRBJ2-5; 9 bases map to TRBD2. V trimming: 0 bases; J trimming: 1 base; junction bases outside the gene matches: 4. The CDR3 length is 16 residues. Germline values: CDR1 SGHRS, CDR2 YFSETQ. This chain's CDR3 is CASSLEFSGGQETQYF. DNA of the CDR3: TGCGCCAGCAGCTTGGAGTTTAGCGGGGGCCAAGAGACCCAGTACTTC.

V and J are TRBV6-5 and TRBJ1-1; the D gene is possibly TRBD1 (5 bases). This CDR3 spans 14 amino acids. Germline V CDR1 and CDR2: MNHEY, SVGAGI. The V end was cut by 7 bases, the J end by 0 bases, with 12 bases between. The CDR3: CASKRQNMNTEAFF. Written as DNA, the CDR3 is TGTGCCAGCAAGAGACAGAATATGAACACTGAAGCTTTCTTT.

The chain is built from TRBV5-1 and TRBJ2-7; D ambiguous. From germline, CDR1 is SGHRS and CDR2 YFSETQ. V was trimmed by 1 base and J by 6 bases, leaving 14 bases between them. The CDR3 has 14 residues. The CDR3 loop reads CASSLSGATSEQYF. Here the CDR3 DNA reads TGCGCCAGCAGCTTGTCAGGTGCAACGTCCGAGCAGTACTTC.

The CDR3 is CASQGIGTDTQYF. CDR3 nucleotides: TGTGCCAGCCAGGGGATTGGCACAGATACGCAGTATTTT. This chain joins TRBV11-1 and TRBJ2-3, with a tentative D call TRBD1 (6 bases). Trimming pared 8 bases from V and 1 base from J, leaving 10 bases between. Germline V gene data show CDR1 as SGHAT and CDR2 as FQDESV (reference sequence). The CDR3 length is 13 residues.

The V call is TRBV29-1, the J call TRBJ2-7; 7 bases map to TRBD1. The CDR3 has 13 amino acids. Germline trimming cut 7 bases from V and 5 bases from J; bases unmatched to any gene: 11. In germline, CDR1 is SQVTM, CDR2 ANQGSEA. CDR3 sequence reads: CSATGYQGDEQYF. The CDR3 region has the DNA TGCAGCGCAACAGGCTACCAGGGGGACGAGCAGTACTTC.

V usage is TRBV29-1 and J usage is TRBJ2-5; 7 bases line up with TRBD1. J gave up 3 bases and V 4 bases, and 14 bases lay outside the gene matches. The CDR3 loop spans 16 amino acids. Germline V gives CDR1 SQVTM, CDR2 ANQGSEA. CDR3 amino acids: CSVAPPRLTGKETQYF. As DNA, the CDR3 is TGCAGCGTTGCCCCGCCCCGACTGACAGGGAAAGAGACCCAGTACTTC.

The chain has TRBV7-8 and TRBJ2-3; TRBD2 aligns across 10 bases. Germline lookup yields CDR1 SGHVS and CDR2 FQNEAQ. This CDR3 region has 16 residues. J lost 4 bases, V lost 3 bases, and 7 bases had no gene match. DNA for the CDR3: TGTGCCAGCAGCTTCCGGACTAGCGGTGGGTCAGATACGCAGTATTTT. This codes for CASSFRTSGGSDTQYF.

CDR3 protein: CASSSTRGRGGDTGELFF. The CDR3 DNA sequence: TGTGCCAGCAGCTCCACAAGGGGGAGGGGCGGAGACACCGGGGAGCTGTTTTTT. The rearrangement uses TRBV7-9 and TRBJ2-2; a weak D match, TRBD2 (7 bases). CDR3 size: 18 residues. Germline CDR1 is SEHNR and CDR2 is FQNEAQ (reference sequence). Trimming removed 4 bases at V and 3 bases at J, with 21 bases between.

This chain joins TRBV19 and TRBJ2-3; tentative D call: TRBD2 (5 bases). Trimming cost V 1 base and J 3 bases, with 23 bases left between them. The CDR3 extends over 19 amino acids. CDR1 is LNHDA, CDR2 SQIVND, per germline (reference sequence). CDR3 nucleotides: TGTGCCAGTAGTATAGTCAGAGAGGGCCCTCCCAGCAGGACAGATACGCAGTATTTT. Its protein product is CASSIVREGPPSRTDTQYF.

V is TRBV6-4 and J is TRBJ2-2; 8 bases agree with TRBD1. The V gene's germline CDR1 is MRHNA and CDR2 SNTAGT. CDR3 length equals 15 residues. Trimming took 5 bases from V and 4 from J; bases not matched to a gene: 6. The CDR3 bases are TGTGCCAGCAGTCCCGGGACAGGAGGCACCGGGGAGCTGTTTTTT. Protein product: CASSPGTGGTGELFF.

This sequence joins TRBV6-1 and TRBJ1-2; 7 bases are shared with TRBD1. V dropped 8 bases and J dropped 8; count of bases not matched to a gene: 14. There are 14 residues in the CDR3. Germline V gene sequence: CDR1 MNHNS, CDR2 SASEGT. CDR3 in DNA: TGTGCCAGCCTGACGACAGGGCTGAAAGGAGGCTACACCTTC. It codes for CASLTTGLKGGYTF.